This TCR beta chain comes out of a study of blood T cell repertoires in COVID-19. About the research overall: Samples of COVID-19 (acute and convalescent) were obtained from the United States, Italy and Spain. The analysed material was cDNA or gDNA that came from T cells, B-cell-depleted T cells, or PBMCs.

Germline V lookup: CDR1 SNHLY, CDR2 FYNNEI. This CDR3 has 15 amino acids. V lost 9 bases, J lost 2 bases, and 20 bases lay in between. In the study's own analysis: Amplification with reference gene primers provided the estimates of nucleated cell counts. The protocol was immunoSEQ multiplex PCR, while the TCRdb copy is restricted to in-frame clones and leaves out a portion. V and J calls and clone size are copied from that table; D and trimming were computed from the DNA. The sample has around 380,000 clones, approximately 87% seen once. The cohort comprised adults aged about 18 to 100 years residing in approximately 22 US areas.

The chain combines TRBV2 with TRBJ2-7, with D possibly being TRBD2 (5 bases). The sample taken for sequencing was PBMCs or T cells enriched from blood (not recorded which). This clonotype was obtained from a man aged 25 to 45 who had recovered from COVID-19. The CDR3 here is CASMPGSRQAYEQYF. For the CDR3, the DNA is TGTGCCAGTATGCCGGGGTCTCGACAAGCCTACGAGCAGTACTTC.